The 15 T cell receptor beta chains below all came from one sample that was sequenced in a study of blood T cell repertoires in COVID-19. Only in-frame clones appear in the TCRdb table, and some are missing; sequencing was by immunoSEQ multiplex PCR. Among 200,000 to 250,000 clones listed, approximately 85% were seen once. The sample taken for sequencing was peripheral blood. These receptors were obtained from a woman in her 70s with COVID-19, enrolled during active disease.

This sequence joins TRBV19 and TRBJ2-7; D is perhaps TRBD1 (6 bases). CDR3 length equals 16 residues. CDR1 LNHDA and CDR2 SQIVND come from the germline V gene (reference sequence). Trimming left V 4 bases short and J 5 bases short, with 21 bases between. The CDR3: CASSTPQGRPGDEQYF. The CDR3 bases are TGTGCCAGTAGTACCCCGCAGGGGCGCCCCGGGGACGAGCAGTACTTC.

The chain carries TRBV14 and TRBJ2-1; D not certain. The CDR3 has 11 amino acids. Germline loops: CDR1 SGHDN, CDR2 FVKESK. V gave up 2 bases and J gave up 10 bases, with 6 bases separating them. The CDR3 region is CASSQTWEQFF. CDR3 bases: TGTGCCAGCAGCCAAACATGGGAGCAGTTCTTC.

The chain links TRBV27 to TRBJ1-2, with D unclear. Trimming removed 0 bases at V and 6 bases at J, with 14 bases between. Germline-derived CDR1 and CDR2 are MNHEY and SMNVEV (reference sequence). The CDR3 consists of 15 residues. DNA for the CDR3: TGTGCCAGCAGTTTATCGTATGCGGAACGGAATGGCTACACCTTC. It is translated as CASSLSYAERNGYTF.

V usage is TRBV5-4 and J usage is TRBJ1-1; 7 bases are a match to TRBD1. V shed 3 bases, J shed 7 bases, and the junction held 3 bases outside the gene matches. Germline CDR1 and CDR2: SGHNT and YYREEE (reference sequence). The CDR3 covers 12 residues. CDR3: CASSWDSFEAFF. The CDR3 DNA is TGTGCCAGCAGCTGGGACAGCTTTGAAGCTTTCTTT. Full variable domain (rest looked up from reference TRBV5-4 and TRBJ1-1): ETGVTQSPTHLIKTRGQQVTLRCSSQSGHNTVSWYQQALGQGPQFIFQYYREEENGRGNFPPRFSGLQFPNYSSELNVNALELDDSALYLCASSWDSFEAFFGQGTRLTVV.

Details on this clone: In the same sample, other DNA sequences code for this CDR3. The chain uses TRBV7-2 and TRBJ1-2; 9 bases match TRBD1. Germline loops: CDR1 SGHTA, CDR2 FQGNSA. With V trimmed by 5 bases and J by 3 bases, 4 bases remained unmatched. The CDR3 has 14 amino acids. The CDR3 DNA follows: TGTGCCAGCAGCCTGGACAGGGGAGACTATGGCTACACCTTC. This translates into CASSLDRGDYGYTF.

The chain recombines TRBV2 with TRBJ1-5; possibly TRBD1 for D (5 bases). Per the germline V gene, CDR1 is SNHLY and CDR2 is FYNNEI. The length of the CDR3 is 16 residues. The V end was cut by 4 bases, the J end by 4 bases, with 17 bases between. CDR3 amino acids: CASSGVAGRGNQPQHF. In DNA form, the CDR3 reads TGTGCCAGCAGTGGAGTTGCGGGACGGGGAAATCAGCCCCAGCATTTT. Looking up the rest from reference TRBV2 and TRBJ1-5 gives the full variable domain: EPEVTQTPSHQVTQMGQEVILRCVPISNHLYFYWYRQILGQKVEFLVSFYNNEISEKSEIFDDQFSVERPDGSNFTLKIRSTKLEDSAMYFCASSGVAGRGNQPQHFGDGTRLSIL.

The chain recombines TRBV6-9 with TRBJ2-7; TRBD1 aligns across 7 bases. Germline V gives CDR1 MNHGY, CDR2 SVAAGI. Trimming cost V 7 bases and J 1 base; bases outside gene matches: 1. The CDR3 consists of 12 residues. The CDR3, as DNA: TGTGCCAGCAAGGGACAGTCCTACGAGCAGTACTTC. Residues: CASKGQSYEQYF.

This chain joins TRBV5-1 and TRBJ2-1; tentative D call: TRBD2 (6 bases). V was trimmed by 1 base and J by 9 bases, leaving 20 bases between them. In germline, CDR1 is SGHRS, CDR2 YFSETQ. The length of the CDR3 is 16 residues. CDR3 region: CASSLSVRDSTSEQFF. For the CDR3, the DNA is TGCGCCAGCAGCTTGTCTGTTCGGGACTCGACCTCTGAGCAGTTCTTC.

This chain joins TRBV10-3 and TRBJ1-5; D is possibly TRBD1 (6 bases). The CDR3 extends over 14 amino acids. Trimming cost V 5 bases and J 2 bases, with 10 bases left between them. The germline V gene has CDR1 ENHRY and CDR2 SYGVKD. CDR3 nucleotide sequence: TGTGCCATCAGTCCAGGGGCTGGCAATCAGCCCCAGCATTTT. This codes for CAISPGAGNQPQHF.

This chain uses TRBV15 with TRBJ2-1, with 10 bases that match TRBD2. Germline V gene data show CDR1 as LNHNV and CDR2 as YYDKDF (reference sequence). The V segment lost 3 bases and the J segment 2 bases; nucleotides outside the gene matches: 1. The length of the CDR3 is 15 residues. The CDR3 loop is CATSRGLATYNEQFF. CDR3 nucleotide sequence: TGTGCCACCAGCAGGGGACTAGCGACCTACAATGAGCAGTTCTTC.

In its sample, this clone was seen once. The chain is built from TRBV5-1 and TRBJ1-2; TRBD1 might be the D (5 bases). Germline V gene lookup returns CDR1 SGHRS and CDR2 YFSETQ. The V and J ends lost 2 bases and 6 bases respectively, with 11 bases between them. The CDR3 consists of 13 residues. Written as DNA, the CDR3 is TGCGCCAGCAGCTTCCAGGGCCCTGATGGCTACACCTTC. This translates into CASSFQGPDGYTF.

The chain couples TRBV24-1 to TRBJ1-1; TRBD1 matches 7 bases. Germline values: CDR1 KGHDR, CDR2 SFDVKD. CDR3 length: 15 residues. J was trimmed by 1 base and V by 3 bases; bases with no gene match: 4. CDR3 sequence reads: CATSDHRGGNTEAFF. DNA of the CDR3: TGTGCCACCAGTGATCACAGGGGAGGGAACACTGAAGCTTTCTTT.

CDR3 in DNA: TGTGCCAGCAGCTCAGGGACAGGGGGATGGGATGAGCAGTTCTTC. Translation gives CASSSGTGGWDEQFF. The rearrangement joins TRBV7-6 to TRBJ2-1; TRBD1 agrees at 11 bases. The junction had 7 bases not matched to a gene; V was cut back by 4 bases and J by 8 bases. Germline CDR1 SGHVS, CDR2 FNYEAQ. This CDR3 region has 15 residues.

V is TRBV7-2 and J is TRBJ1-2, with D possibly TRBD1 on 6 matching bases. Trimming shortened V by 5 bases and J by 8 bases, and 18 bases separated the two germline ends. Germline V CDR1 and CDR2: SGHTA, FQGNSA. The CDR3 has 14 residues. This CDR3 reads CASSTPGEDGGYTF. The CDR3 DNA sequence: TGTGCCAGCAGCACCCCAGGGGAAGATGGGGGCTACACCTTC.

The V and J genes are TRBV27 and TRBJ2-1; TRBD2 aligns across 15 bases. The V gene's germline CDR1 is MNHEY and CDR2 SMNVEV (reference sequence). Trimming cost V 1 base and J 0 bases; bases outside gene matches: 10. This CDR3 has 21 residues. The CDR3 loop reads CASSLFSLGLAGGSSYNEQFF. The CDR3 nucleotides are TGTGCCAGCAGTTTATTCAGTTTAGGACTAGCGGGGGGGAGCTCCTACAATGAGCAGTTCTTC.